Detailed here is one T cell receptor beta chain. Antigen: not known. Every bit of the isolated RNA underwent reverse transcription, so sequencing read expressed TCRB transcripts. Here immunoSEQ multiplex PCR was the method, and the copy in TCRdb shows in-frame clones only, minus some. The sample lists 630,000 or so clones, around 15% occurring once. The data belong to a study of beta chain features in type 1 diabetes. Study-level results: When Type 1 diabetes patients were examined, their TCRB CDR3s proved moderately but significantly shorter in all four CD4+ subsets. Patients showed naive, central memory and Treg TCRB repertoires that appeared more similar than those of healthy donors. Sequencing from cDNA could over-represent high-TCR-expressing cells.

Between the trimmed V and J ends, which lost 0 bases and 6 bases, there was a span of 13 bases. Germline CDR1 SGDLS, CDR2 YYNGEE. The CDR3 contains 15 residues. The J gene is TRBJ1-5, the V gene TRBV9; D possibly corresponds to TRBD1 (6 bases). The TCR sequence derives from a young man with type 1 diabetes. The sequencing sample was made of naive CD4+ T cells from blood. This chain's CDR3 is CASSVEGGLAQPQHF. The CDR3 DNA reads TGTGCCAGCAGCGTAGAGGGGGGGCTCGCTCAGCCCCAGCATTTT. Complete variable domain (other parts from reference TRBV9 and TRBJ1-5): DSGVTQTPKHLITATGQRVTLRCSPRSGDLSVYWYQQSLDQGLQFLIQYYNGEERAKGNILERFSAQQFPDLHSELNLSSLELGDSALYFCASSVEGGLAQPQHFGDGTRLSIL.